The 10 T cell receptor beta chains listed next were all sequenced from one sample in a study of blood T cell repertoires in COVID-19 (dated by TCRdb to about 2020). Receptor libraries were prepared by the immunoSEQ multiplex PCR assay. In its TCRdb copy, this immuneACCESS table keeps in-frame sequences only and misses some clones. Where compared with another copy, unresolved V genes explain less than half of these, and the others have no known cause. The sample contains around 160,000 clones, roughly nine tenths of them found a single time. The top ten clones comprise around an eighth of the sample. Sequences were obtained from peripheral blood. These receptors all stem from a man between 18 and 35 years old with COVID-19, enrolled during active disease.

The chain joins TRBV5-4 to TRBJ2-7; 12 bases agree with TRBD1. Germline-derived CDR1 and CDR2 are SGHNT and YYREEE (reference sequence). Trimming took 3 bases from V and 3 from J; bases not matched to a gene: 4. CDR3 length: 15 residues. The CDR3 DNA is TGTGCCAGCAGCTCCGGGACAGGGGGCCACTACGAGCAGTACTTC. Encoded protein: CASSSGTGGHYEQYF.

The chain employs TRBV7-2 and TRBJ2-2; maybe TRBD2 (5 bases). The CDR3 is 16 residues long. The V gene lost 5 bases and the J gene lost 0 bases, with 13 bases spanning the gap. Germline V gene sequence: CDR1 SGHTA, CDR2 FQGNSA. The CDR3 is CASSPRGGSNTGELFF. The CDR3 DNA is TGTGCCAGCAGCCCCCGCGGAGGTTCGAACACCGGGGAGCTGTTTTTT.

J is TRBJ2-7 and V is TRBV6-2 or TRBV6-3, with 10 bases that match TRBD1. The CDR3 has 17 amino acids. Looked up from germline, CDR1 is MNHEY and CDR2 is SVGEGT. Trimming removed 2 bases from V and 3 bases from J; junction bases left unmatched: 10. CDR3 amino acids: CASSYRETGGIFYEQYF. CDR3 sequence (DNA): TGTGCCAGCAGTTACCGGGAGACAGGGGGCATTTTCTACGAGCAGTACTTC.

For the CDR3, the DNA is TGTGCCAGTAGTCGGACAGGGGCTTTAAGCTCCTACGAGCAGTACTTC. Translation: CASSRTGALSSYEQYF. The chain employs TRBV19 and TRBJ2-7; 9 bases agree with TRBD1. V shed 5 bases, J shed 0 bases, and the junction held 8 bases outside the gene matches. CDR1 is LNHDA, CDR2 SQIVND, per germline (reference sequence). The CDR3 covers 16 residues.

This rearrangement joins TRBV7-9 to TRBJ2-6, with D possibly being TRBD1 (6 bases). The CDR3 has 15 residues. From germline, CDR1 is SEHNR and CDR2 FQNEAQ (reference sequence). V shed 8 bases and J shed 6 bases, with 17 bases lying between them. This chain's CDR3 is CASLAPGVLANVLTF. The CDR3, as DNA: TGTGCCAGCCTCGCCCCAGGGGTATTGGCCAACGTCCTGACTTTC.

V and J are TRBV19 and TRBJ2-1; 9 positions agree with TRBD2. V lost 4 bases and J lost 6; bases outside the gene matches: 10. The CDR3 runs to 16 residues. The germline V gene encodes CDR1 LNHDA and CDR2 SQIVND (reference sequence). In nucleotides, the CDR3 is TGTGCCAGTAGTAGAGCCGGGACTAGCCTCTTCAATGAGCAGTTCTTC. Amino acid sequence: CASSRAGTSLFNEQFF.

V usage is TRBV5-4 and J usage is TRBJ2-2, with TRBD1 matching over 9 bases. CDR1 and CDR2 (germline): SGHNT, YYREEE (reference sequence). J was trimmed by 1 base and V by 2 bases; bases with no gene match: 3. CDR3 length equals 16 residues. The CDR3 DNA reads TGTGCCAGCAGCTTACAGGGGGCGCAGAACACCGGGGAGCTGTTTTTT. Its translation is CASSLQGAQNTGELFF.

The chain employs TRBV7-2 and TRBJ1-3, with D possibly matching TRBD1 (6 bases). Between the trimmed V and J ends, which lost 3 bases and 2 bases, there was a span of 14 bases. From germline, CDR1 is SGHTA and CDR2 FQGNSA. There are 16 residues in the CDR3. The CDR3 DNA follows: TGTGCCAGCAGCTTGTACAGGGCGAACCCTGGAAACACCATATATTTT. It codes for CASSLYRANPGNTIYF.

The chain is built from TRBV6-2 or TRBV6-3 and TRBJ2-1, with a tentative D call TRBD2 (5 bases). This CDR3 has 11 amino acids. Deletions cut 4 bases from V and 11 bases from J, with 9 bases between. Germline V gene lookup returns CDR1 MNHEY and CDR2 SVGEGT. In nucleotides, the CDR3 is TGTGCCAGCAGTTCCGGGATTCAGCAGTTCTTC. Its translation: CASSSGIQQFF.

This rearrangement joins TRBV9 to TRBJ2-3, with 8 bases matching TRBD1. V shed 1 base and J 4 bases; nucleotides not matched to a gene: 5. Per the germline V gene, CDR1 is SGDLS and CDR2 is YYNGEE. The CDR3 has 15 amino acids. The CDR3 DNA reads as TGTGCCAGCAGCGTACAGGGGGCCGGGCCAGATACGCAGTATTTT. Its translation is CASSVQGAGPDTQYF.